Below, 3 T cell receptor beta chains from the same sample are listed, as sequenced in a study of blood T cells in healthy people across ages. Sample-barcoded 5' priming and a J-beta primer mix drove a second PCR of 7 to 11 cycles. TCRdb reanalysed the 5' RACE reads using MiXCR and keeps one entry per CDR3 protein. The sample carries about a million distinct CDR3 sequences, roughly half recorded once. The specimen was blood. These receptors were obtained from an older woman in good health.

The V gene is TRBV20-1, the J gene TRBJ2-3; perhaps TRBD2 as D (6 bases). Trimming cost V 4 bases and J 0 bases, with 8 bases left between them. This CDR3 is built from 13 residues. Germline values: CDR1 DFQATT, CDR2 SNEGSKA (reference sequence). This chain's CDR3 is CSATSDSTDTQYF. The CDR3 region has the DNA TGCAGTGCTACTAGCGACAGCACAGATACGCAGTATTTT.

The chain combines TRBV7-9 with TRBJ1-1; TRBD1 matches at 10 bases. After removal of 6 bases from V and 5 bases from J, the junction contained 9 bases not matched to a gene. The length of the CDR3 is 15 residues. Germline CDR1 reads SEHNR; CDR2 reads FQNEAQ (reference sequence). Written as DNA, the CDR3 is TGTGCCAGCAGAGGGACAGGGGCTCCTTGGACTGAAGCTTTCTTT. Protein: CASRGTGAPWTEAFF.

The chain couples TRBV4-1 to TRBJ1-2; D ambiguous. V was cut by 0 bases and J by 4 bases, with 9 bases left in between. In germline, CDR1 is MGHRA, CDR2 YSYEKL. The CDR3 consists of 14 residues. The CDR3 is CASSQEQTTYGYTF. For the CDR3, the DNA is TGCGCCAGCAGCCAAGAACAAACAACCTATGGCTACACCTTC.